This T cell receptor beta chain is from a study of cytomegalovirus exposure and HLA in healthy donors. Trimming took off 8 bases at V and 3 bases at J, with 14 bases between the two ends. In germline, CDR1 is SGHNT, CDR2 YENEEA. The CDR3 runs to 15 residues. The PCR used 60 Vbeta and 13 Jbeta primers. Sequencing used immunoSEQ multiplex PCR; TCRdb keeps in-frame clones, though not all of them. The top ten clones hold under 7% of a sample with under 150,000 clones, 75% to 90% of them seen once. The specimen sequenced was PBMCs. This sequence originates from a woman aged 40-49 years in good health and CMV-seropositive. The V and J genes are TRBV11-3 and TRBJ2-6; TRBD2 might be the D (7 bases). CDR3 in DNA: TGTGCCAGCGTGGAGGGGGGGCGTGGGGCCAACGTCCTGACTTTC. Its protein is CASVEGGRGANVLTF.